These 28 T cell receptor beta chains were all obtained from the same sample, sequenced in a study of shared clonotypes between healthy human individuals. The protocol was immunoSEQ multiplex PCR, while the TCRdb copy is restricted to in-frame clones and leaves out a portion. Of under 2.5 million clones detected, about 90% appear once; the ten largest clones hold more than 0.35%. The sample was naive CD4+ T cells from PBMCs. Described subset: CD45RA+ positively selected. All receptors derive from a man younger than 30 in good health. Some clones in this sample may be carry-over from other donors' samples.

As regards this clone: Within the sample, other DNA sequences also encode this same CDR3. This chain joins TRBV6-1 and TRBJ2-6; 7 bases line up with TRBD1. Losses at the gene ends were 2 bases for V and 2 bases for J; bases not matched to a gene: 0. CDR3 length: 15 amino acids. Germline CDR1 reads MNHNS; CDR2 reads SASEGT. The CDR3 bases are TGTGCCAGCAGTGAACAGGGGGCTGGGGCCAACGTCCTGACTTTC. The encoded protein is CASSEQGAGANVLTF.

This chain connects TRBV20-1 to TRBJ2-7; 8 bases agree with TRBD2. Germline CDR1 DFQATT, CDR2 SNEGSKA (reference sequence). The CDR3 loop spans 11 amino acids. Written as DNA, the CDR3 is TGCAGCGGGGGGGGTAACTACGAGCAGTACTTC. It is translated as CSGGGNYEQYF.

In its sample, this clone was seen once. The J gene is TRBJ2-2, the V gene TRBV30, with 8 nucleotides matching TRBD1. With V trimmed by 1 base and J by 4 bases, 8 bases remained unmatched. The CDR3 sequence is 16 residues long. Germline lookup yields CDR1 GTSNPN and CDR2 SVGIG (reference sequence). In nucleotides, the CDR3 is TGTGCCTGGAGTGACCCCAGGGGGCGGGTCACCGGGGAGCTGTTTTTT. Translating it yields CAWSDPRGRVTGELFF.

The chain couples TRBV10-3 to TRBJ2-2; D is undetermined. Per the germline V gene, CDR1 is ENHRY and CDR2 is SYGVKD. With 3 bases removed from V and 5 bases from J, the gap between germline ends came to 7 bases. The CDR3 covers 13 residues. In nucleotides, the CDR3 is TGTGCCATCAGTGAAATACAGACCGGGGAGCTGTTTTTT. This translates into CAISEIQTGELFF.

The chain links TRBV7-2 to TRBJ2-5; D is possibly TRBD2 (6 bases). Per the germline V gene, CDR1 is SGHTA and CDR2 is FQGNSA. CDR3 size: 14 residues. V was cut by 3 bases and J by 4 bases, with 12 bases left in between. CDR3 coding DNA: TGTGCCAGCAGCTTCGGCGGGGCCGGAGAGACCCAGTACTTC. Amino acids: CASSFGGAGETQYF. Complete variable domain (other parts from reference TRBV7-2 and TRBJ2-5): GAGVSQSPSNKVTEKGKDVELRCDPISGHTALYWYRQSLGQGLEFLIYFQGNSAPDKSGLPSDRFSAERTGGSVSTLTIQRTQQEDSAVYLCASSFGGAGETQYFGPGTRLLVL.

The chain combines TRBV6-6 with TRBJ2-7; 7 nucleotides agree with TRBD2. Germline CDR1 MNHNY, CDR2 SVGAGI (reference sequence). J gave up 2 bases and V 10 bases, and 11 bases lay outside the gene matches. The CDR3 has 14 residues. This CDR3 is CATLSGQPAYEQYF. CDR3 bases: TGTGCCACCCTTAGCGGGCAACCTGCCTACGAGCAGTACTTC.

The chain combines TRBV7-2 with TRBJ2-1, with 8 positions matching TRBD2. Looked up from germline, CDR1 is SGHTA and CDR2 is FQGNSA. After removal of 5 bases from V and 8 bases from J, the junction contained 11 bases not matched to a gene. CDR3 size: 15 residues. The chain's CDR3 is CASSEGGRKADEQFF. DNA for the CDR3: TGTGCCAGCAGCGAGGGCGGGAGGAAGGCCGATGAGCAGTTCTTC.

The chain carries TRBV4-1 and TRBJ1-1; TRBD1 matches 9 bases. Trimming cost V 4 bases and J 5 bases; bases outside gene matches: 14. The CDR3 runs to 17 residues. Per germline, CDR1 MGHRA and CDR2 YSYEKL. The CDR3 region is CASSREVVGQGGTEAFF. CDR3 coding DNA: TGCGCCAGCAGCCGCGAAGTGGTGGGACAGGGAGGAACTGAAGCTTTCTTT.

Comments on this clone: Other nucleotide sequences from this sample produce the same CDR3. The gene calls are TRBV5-1 and TRBJ2-5; 7 bases are shared with TRBD2. The CDR3 consists of 13 residues. The germline V gene has CDR1 SGHRS and CDR2 YFSETQ. The V segment lost 3 bases and the J segment 5 bases; nucleotides outside the gene matches: 4. CDR3 residues: CASSSRRGETQYF. DNA for the CDR3: TGCGCCAGCAGCTCCCGGCGGGGGGAGACCCAGTACTTC. The full variable domain, in which reference TRBV5-1 and TRBJ2-5 provide the parts outside the CDR3, is KAGVTQTPRYLIKTRGQQVTLSCSPISGHRSVSWYQQTPGQGLQFLFEYFSETQRNKGNFPGRFSGRQFSNSRSEMNVSTLELGDSALYLCASSSRRGETQYFGPGTRLLVL.

The rearrangement joins TRBV7-8 to TRBJ1-5, with D hard to call. V was clipped by 1 base and J by 0 bases, with 4 bases between them. Germline assignment: CDR1 SGHVS and CDR2 FQNEAQ. CDR3 length: 14 amino acids. The CDR3 loop reads CASSLGLSNQPQHF. CDR3 nucleotides: TGTGCCAGCAGCTTAGGGCTTAGCAATCAGCCCCAGCATTTT.

The chain links TRBV18 to TRBJ2-5; 10 bases match TRBD2. This CDR3 contains 18 residues. The germline V gene has CDR1 KGHSH and CDR2 LQKENI. The V segment lost 3 bases and the J segment 1 base; nucleotides outside the gene matches: 11. CDR3 sequence reads: CASSPRLAGASGQETQYF. Here the CDR3 DNA reads TGTGCCAGCTCACCGAGGCTAGCGGGAGCCTCCGGCCAAGAGACCCAGTACTTC.

The rearrangement uses TRBV27 and TRBJ2-5, with 12 positions matching TRBD2. V gave up 2 bases and J gave up 3 bases; unmatched junction bases: 4. CDR1 and CDR2 (germline): MNHEY, SMNVEV (reference sequence). The CDR3 has 16 amino acids. The CDR3 bases are TGTGCCAGCAGTTTACTAGCGGGAGGGAGGGAAGAGACCCAGTACTTC. Its protein product is CASSLLAGGREETQYF.

The chain employs TRBV7-2 and TRBJ2-5; perhaps TRBD2 as D (6 bases). The V end was cut by 1 base, the J end by 2 bases, with 14 bases between. Germline-derived CDR1 and CDR2 are SGHTA and FQGNSA. The CDR3 runs 16 residues. The CDR3 sequence is CASSLVPGEGQETQYF. For the CDR3, the DNA is TGTGCCAGCAGCTTAGTTCCGGGGGAAGGACAAGAGACCCAGTACTTC.

The chain uses TRBV6-5 and TRBJ1-5, with 7 bases fitting TRBD1. With 4 bases clipped from V and 0 bases from J, the junction kept 0 bases outside the gene matches. Germline values: CDR1 MNHEY, CDR2 SVGAGI. This CDR3 is built from 14 residues. CDR3: CASSWDSSNQPQHF. CDR3 coding DNA: TGTGCCAGCAGTTGGGACAGTAGCAATCAGCCCCAGCATTTT.

The chain joins TRBV30 to TRBJ1-2; D perhaps matches TRBD1 (5 bases). The CDR3 has 12 residues. V was trimmed by 3 bases and J by 13 bases, leaving 18 bases between them. CDR1 and CDR2 from the germline V gene are GTSNPN and SVGIG (reference sequence). This CDR3 is CAWRWAGTSVTF. In DNA, the CDR3 is TGTGCCTGGAGATGGGCCGGGACCTCAGTCACCTTC.

The DNA for the CDR3 is TGCGCCAGCAGCTTGGGGGGACACGGACCACCGAATGAAAAACTGTTTTTT. It yields the protein CASSLGGHGPPNEKLFF. The chain carries TRBV5-1 and TRBJ1-4; possibly TRBD1 for D (6 bases). Trimming removed 0 bases at V and 5 bases at J, with 17 bases between. Germline CDR1 is SGHRS and CDR2 is YFSETQ. The CDR3 covers 17 residues. The complete variable domain, with remaining parts taken from reference TRBV5-1 and TRBJ1-4, reads KAGVTQTPRYLIKTRGQQVTLSCSPISGHRSVSWYQQTPGQGLQFLFEYFSETQRNKGNFPGRFSGRQFSNSRSEMNVSTLELGDSALYLCASSLGGHGPPNEKLFFGSGTQLSVL.

The chain uses TRBV29-1 and TRBJ1-2; D perhaps matches TRBD1 (5 bases). This CDR3 is built from 14 residues. Germline CDR1 is SQVTM and CDR2 is ANQGSEA. Trimming removed 3 bases at V and 2 bases at J, with 13 bases between. The CDR3 DNA reads TGCAGCGTTGAGATAGACAGAGGGAACTATGGCTACACCTTC. Amino acid sequence: CSVEIDRGNYGYTF.

The CDR3 nucleotides read TGTGCCAGCAGCCAGAGGCGTCTAGCGGAGCCTACCGCGAACACCGGGGAGCTGTTTTTT. Translated, it gives CASSQRRLAEPTANTGELFF. The chain uses TRBV21-1 and TRBJ2-2; the table assigns TRBD2, which was not confirmed against the DNA. TRBV21-1 is designated a pseudogene. This CDR3 contains 20 residues.

The chain couples TRBV2 to TRBJ1-2; possible D gene TRBD1, 5 bases. V was trimmed by 2 bases and J by 7 bases, leaving 17 bases between them. The CDR3 contains 15 residues. Looked up from germline, CDR1 is SNHLY and CDR2 is FYNNEI. CDR3 region: CASSERLTAGRGYTF. CDR3 coding DNA: TGTGCCAGCAGTGAACGGCTGACAGCTGGACGTGGCTACACCTTC.

V and J are TRBV4-1 and TRBJ1-1; 10 bases map to TRBD1. V lost 6 bases and J lost 10; bases outside the gene matches: 11. This CDR3 has 14 residues. The germline gives CDR1 MGHRA, CDR2 YSYEKL. CDR3 DNA sequence: TGCGCCAGCAGAAACCCCGACAGGGGGCGCGGAGCTTTCTTT. Translated: CASRNPDRGRGAFF.

The chain links TRBV9 to TRBJ1-3, with D possibly matching TRBD1 (5 bases). The V and J ends lost 4 bases and 2 bases respectively, with 10 bases between them. The CDR3 is 14 amino acids. From germline, CDR1 is SGDLS and CDR2 YYNGEE. DNA of the CDR3: TGTGCCAGCAGCCTCCCGGGGGCTGGAAACACCATATATTTT. This gives the protein CASSLPGAGNTIYF.

Note on this clone: Other DNA sequences in this sample translate to the same CDR3. This sequence joins TRBV6-5 and TRBJ2-7, with 7 bases identical to TRBD1. Trimming took 3 bases from V and 0 from J; bases not matched to a gene: 2. This CDR3 region has 14 residues. Germline-derived CDR1 and CDR2 are MNHEY and SVGAGI. The CDR3 DNA is TGTGCCAGCAGTTATAACAGGGGCTCCTACGAGCAGTACTTC. It encodes CASSYNRGSYEQYF.

The chain employs TRBV5-1 and TRBJ2-5; D unresolved. Trimming removed 7 bases from V and 1 base from J, with 14 bases in between. Germline V lookup: CDR1 SGHRS, CDR2 YFSETQ. The CDR3 loop spans 14 amino acids. CDR3 coding DNA: TGCGCCAGCTCCTTAATGTCGGTCCAAGAGACCCAGTACTTC. It is translated as CASSLMSVQETQYF.

The chain is built from TRBV7-9 and TRBJ2-1; TRBD2 matches at 9 bases. Germline V gene sequence: CDR1 SEHNR, CDR2 FQNEAQ (reference sequence). The V gene end was trimmed by 0 bases and the J gene end by 6 bases; junction bases not matched to a gene: 3. The CDR3 length is 15 residues. CDR3 coding DNA: TGTGCCAGCAGCTTAGCTCTAGCGGGAATCAATGAGCAGTTCTTC. Residues: CASSLALAGINEQFF.

The gene calls are TRBV5-1 and TRBJ2-3, with D maybe TRBD2 (5 bases). Germline CDR1 SGHRS, CDR2 YFSETQ. V lost 4 bases, J lost 6 bases, and 18 bases lay in between. This CDR3 has 15 residues. Here the CDR3 DNA reads TGCGCCAGCAGCGGACCTAGCACCCTACTGGATACGCAGTATTTT. It translates to CASSGPSTLLDTQYF.

The chain recombines TRBV27 with TRBJ2-7; 7 bases match TRBD1. CDR1 is MNHEY and CDR2 is SMNVEV in the germline V gene (reference sequence). V dropped 6 bases and J dropped 7; count of bases not matched to a gene: 15. The length of the CDR3 is 15 residues. CDR3 in DNA: TGTGCCAGCAGGTATGGACAGGTGGGTCTGGGGGAGCAGTACTTC. Protein: CASRYGQVGLGEQYF.

The V call is TRBV10-3, the J call TRBJ2-4, with 9 bases that match TRBD1. This CDR3 is 14 amino acids long. In germline, CDR1 is ENHRY, CDR2 SYGVKD. After removal of 1 base from V and 7 bases from J, the junction contained 2 bases not matched to a gene. The CDR3: CAISELQGANIQYF. The CDR3 region has the DNA TGTGCCATCAGTGAGTTACAGGGGGCGAACATTCAGTACTTC.

The chain employs TRBV19 and TRBJ2-7, with 13 bases aligning to TRBD2. The CDR3 spans 15 residues. V shed 3 bases, J shed 3 bases, and the junction held 2 bases outside the gene matches. Germline values: CDR1 LNHDA, CDR2 SQIVND (reference sequence). The DNA of the CDR3 is TGTGCCAGTAGTATCACTAGCGGGAGGGTCTACGAGCAGTACTTC. This gives the protein CASSITSGRVYEQYF.